This T cell receptor beta chain appears in the sequencing data of a study of cytomegalovirus exposure and HLA in healthy donors. In the study overall: T cells numbering 150 million to 200 million yielded roughly 120 million unique TCR beta sequences in an earlier analysis.

The CDR3 totals 16 residues. V shed 3 bases and J shed 7 bases, with 18 bases lying between them. Germline V gene sequence: CDR1 ENHRY, CDR2 SYGVKD. To note about this clone: Its cognate antigen is unknown.

General study results and limits: TCR beta chains numbering approximately 150 were designated cytomegalovirus-associated. Several of the most significant clusters were apparently associated with common viral pathogens in a later analysis.

Vbeta (60) and Jbeta (13) primers were used in the PCR. Generated by immunoSEQ multiplex PCR, the TCRdb table keeps only in-frame clones and is missing some. The profile shows tens of thousands of clones, about 80% of them singletons. The sequence came from a man in his thirties or forties in good health and CMV-seronegative. The chain has TRBV10-3 and TRBJ1-4; the D gene is possibly TRBD1 (5 bases). The sample consisted of PBMCs. The DNA of the CDR3 is TGTGCCATCAGTGAATTTGGTGGAGGGGAAGGTGAAAAACTGTTTTTT. Translated: CAISEFGGGEGEKLFF.